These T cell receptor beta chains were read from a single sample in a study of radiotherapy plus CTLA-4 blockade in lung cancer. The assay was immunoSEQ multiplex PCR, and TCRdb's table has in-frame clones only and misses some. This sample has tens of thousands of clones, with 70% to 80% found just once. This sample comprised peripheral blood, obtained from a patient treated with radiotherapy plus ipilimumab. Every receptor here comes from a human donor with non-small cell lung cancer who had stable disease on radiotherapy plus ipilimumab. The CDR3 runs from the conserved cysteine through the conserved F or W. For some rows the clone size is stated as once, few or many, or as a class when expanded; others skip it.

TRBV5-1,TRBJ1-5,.,CASSLTGFSNQPQHF
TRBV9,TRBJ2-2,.,CASSALGGANTGELFF
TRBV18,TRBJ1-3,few,CASSGPDTAGNTIYF
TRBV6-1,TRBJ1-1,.,CASSTGFEAFF
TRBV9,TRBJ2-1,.,CASSVGAGGHNEQFF
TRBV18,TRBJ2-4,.,CASSSGQGAAGIQYF
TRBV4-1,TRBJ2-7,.,CASSQDQWAGQGGEQYF
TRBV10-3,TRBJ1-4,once,CAIQGGVKEKLFF
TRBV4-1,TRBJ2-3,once,CASSQDRKRSGESTDTQYF
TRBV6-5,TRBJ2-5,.,CASSQLGGFGETQYF
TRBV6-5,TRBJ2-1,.,CASRRNQRNEQFF
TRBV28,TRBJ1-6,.,CASKLGQYNSPLHF
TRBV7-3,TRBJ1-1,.,CASSLTTPRIQGADTEAFF
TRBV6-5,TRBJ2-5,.,CASSYEVAGGPETQYF
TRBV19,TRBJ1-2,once,CASSIAGAVSNYGYTF
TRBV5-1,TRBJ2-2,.,CASSLGGQTRATGELFF
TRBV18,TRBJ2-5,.,CASSPKPTTNQETQYF
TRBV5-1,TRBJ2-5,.,CASSEKTPQGTQYF
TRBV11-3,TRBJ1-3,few,CASSSTGLSTIYF
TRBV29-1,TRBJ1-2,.,CSAGQGANYGYTF
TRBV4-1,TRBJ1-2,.,CASSQGGLSRNYGYTF
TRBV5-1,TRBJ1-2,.,CASSPGGSRGRVGFLDGYTF
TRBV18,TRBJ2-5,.,CASSRREQETQYF
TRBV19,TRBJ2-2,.,CASSIVPAGELFF
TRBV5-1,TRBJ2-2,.,CASSLSTNSLGTGELFF
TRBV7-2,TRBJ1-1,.,CASSLDNRGTEAFF
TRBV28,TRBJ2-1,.,CASAGTSGGDSYNEQFF
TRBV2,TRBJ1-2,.,CASSGQGERYGYTF
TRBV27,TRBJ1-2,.,CASSPSGQSVGYTF
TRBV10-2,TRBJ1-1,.,CASNQGPEAFF
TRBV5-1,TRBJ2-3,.,CASSLGLAGEDTQYF
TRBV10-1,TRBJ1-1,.,CASSDRQGVNTEAFF
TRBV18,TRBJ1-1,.,CASSPPTGWNTEAFF
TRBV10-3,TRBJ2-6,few,CAIKRGFGANVLTF
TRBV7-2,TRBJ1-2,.,CASSSGQGSRVDGYTF
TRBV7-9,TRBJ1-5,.,CASSSGTGLYQPQHF
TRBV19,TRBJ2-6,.,CASSIATGQGANVLTF
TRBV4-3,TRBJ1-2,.,CASSPSGAGANYGYTF
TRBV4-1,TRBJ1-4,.,CASSQEGGNGNEKLFF
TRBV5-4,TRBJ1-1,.,CASSLGDRGFLEAFF
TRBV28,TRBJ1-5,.,CASSFPGSGNQPQHF
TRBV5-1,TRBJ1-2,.,CASSLATGGYTF
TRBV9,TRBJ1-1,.,CASSVVEGTEAFF
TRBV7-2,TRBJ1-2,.,CASSSTGTVSNGYTF
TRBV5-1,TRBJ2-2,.,CASSLALGTGGAAGELFF
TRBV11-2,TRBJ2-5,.,CASSFPLAGVKETQYF
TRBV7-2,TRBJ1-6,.,CASSFNTDSPLHF
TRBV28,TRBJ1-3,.,CASYSQDRGHGNTIYF
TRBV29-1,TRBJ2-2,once,CSARPNTGELFF
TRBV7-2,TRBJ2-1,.,CASSLLGQASVGQFF
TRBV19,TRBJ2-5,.,CASTTTPGQGRRTQYF
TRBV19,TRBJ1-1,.,CASSIVSGGNTEAFF